This TCR beta chain was documented in a study of OX40 agonist ivuxolimab in advanced cancers. The study, taken as a whole, reports: By week 6 at 0.1 to 3.0 mg/kg, blood CD4+ and CD8+ T cells had expanded clonally. The study found that CD8+ T cells averaged more expanded clones than CD4+.

The table came from immunoSEQ multiplex PCR; TCRdb's copy has only in-frame clones and leaves some out. The sample lists 90,000 to 100,000 clones, roughly nine tenths occurring once. Blood sampling was done at baseline, cycle 4 day 1, and cycle 7 day 1. The CDR3 runs to 13 residues. Trimming took 5 bases from V and 6 from J; bases not matched to a gene: 4. CDR1 and CDR2 (germline): SGHTA, FQGNSA. As to this clone: The antigen is undetermined.

This TCR came from an adult with an advanced solid tumor such as melanoma, head and neck, liver or kidney cancer. This specimen consisted of CD4+ or CD8+ T cells sorted from blood, obtained in a trial of the OX40 agonist ivuxolimab. The chain couples TRBV7-2 to TRBJ2-3, with TRBD1 matching over 8 bases. The DNA for the CDR3 is TGTGCCAGCAGCGTAAGACAGGGGGATACGCAGTATTTT. The encoded protein is CASSVRQGDTQYF.